This is a list of T cell receptor beta chains from one sample in a study of T cell responses to AZD1222 COVID-19 vaccine. TCRdb keeps only in-frame clones here, not all; method: immunoSEQ multiplex PCR. This sample has about 97,000 clones, with roughly 90% found just once. The source material was peripheral blood, sampled on day 0 of AZD1222 vaccination. The receptors come from an adult in good health. The CDR3 runs from the conserved cysteine through the conserved F or W. D genes are given only for firm matches. Expanded clones are given a class, and other clones once, few, many or no size at all.

D	J	V	size	DNA	CDR3
-	TRBJ1-6	TRBV5-4	-	TGTGCCAGCAGCTTGGACGGTAATTCACCCCTCCACTTT	CASSLDGNSPLHF
-	TRBJ1-1	TRBV5-1	-	TGCGCCAGCAGCCTTGGACACAACACTGAAGCTTTCTTT	CASSLGHNTEAFF
-	TRBJ1-4	TRBV2	-	TGTGCCAGCAGTGAAGCCCCGCAGACTGCAACTAATGAAAAACTGTTTTTT	CASSEAPQTATNEKLFF
-	TRBJ2-3	TRBV7-9	-	TGTGCCAGCAGCTTACAAACCGGGACGAAAAAAGGAGATACGCAGTATTTT	CASSLQTGTKKGDTQYF
-	TRBJ1-6	TRBV2	-	TGTGCCAGCAGTGAAGAGACGGCGAGGTCACCCCTCCACTTT	CASSEETARSPLHF
-	TRBJ1-1	TRBV18	once	TGTGCCAGCTCACCAGTACAGGTGGAGGCTTTCTTT	CASSPVQVEAFF
-	TRBJ2-1	TRBV28	-	TGTGCCAGCAGAGGTCACGTTTACAATGAGCAGTTCTTC	CASRGHVYNEQFF
TRBD1	TRBJ2-1	TRBV27	-	TGTGCCACGGAGGTGACAGGGGGAAACAATGAGCAGTTCTTC	CATEVTGGNNEQFF
-	TRBJ2-5	TRBV6-5	-	TGTGCCAGCAGTTACTCGGGCAGACAAGAGACCCAGTACTTC	CASSYSGRQETQYF
TRBD1	TRBJ1-5	TRBV5-1	-	TGCGCCAGCAGCGTGGATGGACAGGGTAATCAGCCCCAGCATTTT	CASSVDGQGNQPQHF
-	TRBJ1-1	TRBV28	-	TGTGCCAGCAGTTTATTGCAGGGGAGCCACACTGAAGCTTTCTTT	CASSLLQGSHTEAFF
-	TRBJ2-1	TRBV12-3/TRBV12-4	-	TGTGCCAGCAGTTTACAGGGCCCCGGTGAGCAGTTCTTC	CASSLQGPGEQFF
-	TRBJ2-2	TRBV5-1	once	TGCGCCAGCAGGAACAACCTATCTGGACTCTCAAAGGAGCTGTTTTTT	CASRNNLSGLSKELFF
TRBD1	TRBJ2-7	TRBV7-9	few	TGTGCCAGCAGCTCGGGACAGGGCCTTTACGAGCAGTACTTC	CASSSGQGLYEQYF
-	TRBJ2-1	TRBV7-3	-	TGTGCCAGCAGCTTAGCCCCTAATACGGGAAATGAGCAGTTCTTC	CASSLAPNTGNEQFF
-	TRBJ1-1	TRBV6-5	-	TGTGCCAGCAGTTCGCCCGAGCGTCGGGCTTTCTTT	CASSSPERRAFF
TRBD1	TRBJ2-5	TRBV5-1	-	TGCGCCAGCAGCCTTGGGACAGGGGCGAAAGAGACCCAGTACTTC	CASSLGTGAKETQYF
-	TRBJ1-5	TRBV2	-	TGTGCCAGCAGTGCGGCCCTGAAGCTACAGGGTCAGCCCCAGCATTTT	CASSAALKLQGQPQHF
-	TRBJ1-1	TRBV2	-	TGTGCCAGCAGTGTGAGGGTAGCCACTGAAGCTTTCTTT	CASSVRVATEAFF
TRBD1	TRBJ1-2	TRBV24-1	-	TGTGCCACCGGGACAGGGGGCGCGTGGGGCTACACCTTC	CATGTGGAWGYTF
-	TRBJ1-1	TRBV11-3	-	TGTGCCAGCAGCTTAACTCCCTATGGCACTGAAGCTTTCTTT	CASSLTPYGTEAFF
-	TRBJ1-1	TRBV19	-	TGTGCCAGTAGTCGGATGGTGAACACTGAAGCTTTCTTT	CASSRMVNTEAFF
-	TRBJ1-2	TRBV12-3/TRBV12-4	-	TGTGCCAGCAGACTCACAGGGTACTATGGCTACACCTTC	CASRLTGYYGYTF
-	TRBJ1-1	TRBV9	-	TGTGCCAGCAGCGTAGGAATTACCCAGGGGCCCCAAGACACTGAAGCTTTCTTT	CASSVGITQGPQDTEAFF
TRBD1	TRBJ2-7	TRBV7-2	few	TGTGCCAGCAGCCCTTGGGACAGTCAGAACTACGAGCAGTACTTC	CASSPWDSQNYEQYF
-	TRBJ1-1	TRBV11-2	-	TGTGCCAGCAGCCTCGGCAGACTGGAAAGGGGAGCTTTCTTT	CASSLGRLERGAFF
-	TRBJ2-2	TRBV6-2/TRBV6-3	-	TGTGCCAGCAGTCCGACTAGGTACGGCGGGGAGCTGTTTTTT	CASSPTRYGGELFF
-	TRBJ1-4	TRBV4-3	-	TGCGCCAGCAGCCCGTGGGAGGGAACTAATGAAAAACTGTTTTTT	CASSPWEGTNEKLFF
-	TRBJ1-1	TRBV19	-	TGTGCCAGTAGTATCAAAGGAGCGACTCCTATGAACACTGAAGCTTTCTTT	CASSIKGATPMNTEAFF
-	TRBJ1-2	TRBV12-5	-	TGTGCTAGTGGTTTGGTACCAGGGACCTATGGCTACACCTTC	CASGLVPGTYGYTF
-	TRBJ1-1	TRBV19	few	TGTGCCAGTAGTATAGTTGCAGGGCTGAACACTGAAGCTTTCTTT	CASSIVAGLNTEAFF
TRBD2	TRBJ2-7	TRBV7-2	-	TGTGCCAGCAGCCCCGAGGGACTAGCACCCTACGAGCAGTACTTC	CASSPEGLAPYEQYF
TRBD1	TRBJ2-7	TRBV6-2/TRBV6-3	-	TGTGCCAGCAGTTACTATGGACAGGCTTCAGCCTACGAGCAGTACTTC	CASSYYGQASAYEQYF
TRBD1	TRBJ2-7	TRBV27	-	TGTGCCAGCAGTCCGGGGACAGGGATGAGCTCCTACGAGCAGTACTTC	CASSPGTGMSSYEQYF
-	TRBJ1-5	TRBV15	-	TGTGCCACCAGCAGAGAGTTCGGCAATCAGCCCCAGCATTTT	CATSREFGNQPQHF
-	TRBJ2-1	TRBV9	-	TGTGCCAGCAGCGTAGGCCCATTTCTCCTCAATGAGCAGTTCTTC	CASSVGPFLLNEQFF
-	TRBJ1-5	TRBV30	-	TGTGCCTGGAGTGCGGGGGGCAATCAGCCCCAGCATTTT	CAWSAGGNQPQHF
-	TRBJ1-1	TRBV29-1	-	TGCAGCGTTGAACAGGGGCGAACGGAAGCTTTCTTT	CSVEQGRTEAFF
-	TRBJ2-6	TRBV20-1	-	TGCAGTGCTAGTCTGGGGACTGGGGCCAACGTCCTGACTTTC	CSASLGTGANVLTF
-	TRBJ2-7	TRBV19	-	TGTGCCAGTAGTCTCACCGGGACCGACAGCTACGAGCAGTACTTC	CASSLTGTDSYEQYF
TRBD2	TRBJ2-3	TRBV6-4	-	TGTGCCAGCAGTGACTCGCCGGGGGGAAGCACAGATACGCAGTATTTT	CASSDSPGGSTDTQYF